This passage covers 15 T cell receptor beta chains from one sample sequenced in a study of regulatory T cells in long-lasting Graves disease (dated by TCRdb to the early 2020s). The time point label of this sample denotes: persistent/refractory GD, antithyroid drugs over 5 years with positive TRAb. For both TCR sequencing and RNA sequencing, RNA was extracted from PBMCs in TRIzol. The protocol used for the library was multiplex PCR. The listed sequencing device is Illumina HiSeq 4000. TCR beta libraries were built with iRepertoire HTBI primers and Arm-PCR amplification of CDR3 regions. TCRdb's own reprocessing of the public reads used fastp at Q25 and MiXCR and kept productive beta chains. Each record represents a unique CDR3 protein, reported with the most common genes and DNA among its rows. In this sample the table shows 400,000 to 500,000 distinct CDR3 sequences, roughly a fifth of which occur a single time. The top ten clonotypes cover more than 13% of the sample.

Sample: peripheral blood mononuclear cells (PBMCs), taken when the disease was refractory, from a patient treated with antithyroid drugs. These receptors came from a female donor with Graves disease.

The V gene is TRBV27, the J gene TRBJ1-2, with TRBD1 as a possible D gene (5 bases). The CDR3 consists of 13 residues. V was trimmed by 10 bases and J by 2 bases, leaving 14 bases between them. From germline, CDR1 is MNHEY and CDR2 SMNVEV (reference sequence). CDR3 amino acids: CATLGEGNYGYTF. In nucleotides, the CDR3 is TGTGCCACTCTAGGGGAGGGAAACTATGGCTACACCTTC.

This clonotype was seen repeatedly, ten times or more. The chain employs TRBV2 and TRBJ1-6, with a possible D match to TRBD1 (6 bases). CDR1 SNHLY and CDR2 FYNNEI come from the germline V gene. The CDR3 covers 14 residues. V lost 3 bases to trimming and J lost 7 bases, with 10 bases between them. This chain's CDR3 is CASSESGGNSPLHF. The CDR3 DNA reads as TGTGCCAGCAGTGAGTCCGGGGGCAATTCACCCCTCCACTTT.

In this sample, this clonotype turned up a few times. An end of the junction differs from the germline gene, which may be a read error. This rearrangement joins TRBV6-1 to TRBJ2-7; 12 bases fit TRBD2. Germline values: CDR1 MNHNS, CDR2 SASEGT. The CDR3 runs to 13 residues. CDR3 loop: CASRTGLAGPKNF. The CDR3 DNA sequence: TGTGCCAGCAGAACCGGACTAGCGGGGCCTAAGAACTTC.

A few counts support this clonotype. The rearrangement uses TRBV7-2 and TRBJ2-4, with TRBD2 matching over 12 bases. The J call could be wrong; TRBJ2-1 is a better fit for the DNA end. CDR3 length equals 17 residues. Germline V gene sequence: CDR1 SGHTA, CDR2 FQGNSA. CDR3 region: CASSLGPGTSGRSEQFF. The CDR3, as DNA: TGTGCCAGCAGCTTAGGACCTGGTACTAGCGGGAGGAGCGAGCAGTTCTTC.

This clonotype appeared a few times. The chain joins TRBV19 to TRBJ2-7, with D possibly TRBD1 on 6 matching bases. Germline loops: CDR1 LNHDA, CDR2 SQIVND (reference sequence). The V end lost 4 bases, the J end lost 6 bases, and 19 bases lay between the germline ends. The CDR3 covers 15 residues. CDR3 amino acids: CASSTGDTSGGEQYF. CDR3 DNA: TGTGCCAGTAGTACCGGGGACACCTCAGGTGGCGAGCAGTACTTC.

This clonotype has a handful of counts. CDR3 nucleotides: TGTGCCAGCAGTCCGCAAGTTGAATATGGCTACACCTTC. Translated, it gives CASSPQVEYGYTF. The chain links TRBV6-1 to TRBJ1-2; D is unclear. The CDR3 length is 13 residues. In germline, CDR1 is MNHNS, CDR2 SASEGT. Deletions cut 5 bases from V and 5 bases from J, with 12 bases between.

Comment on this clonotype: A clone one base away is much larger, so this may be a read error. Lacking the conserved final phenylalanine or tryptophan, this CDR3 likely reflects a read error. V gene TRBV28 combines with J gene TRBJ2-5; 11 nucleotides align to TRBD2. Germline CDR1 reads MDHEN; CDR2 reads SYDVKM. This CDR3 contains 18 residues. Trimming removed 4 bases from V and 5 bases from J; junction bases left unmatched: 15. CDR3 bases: TGTGCCAGCAGTTACCCGGGTGGGGTAGCGGGAGGGTTGGAGACCCAGTACCTC. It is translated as CASSYPGGVAGGLETQYL.

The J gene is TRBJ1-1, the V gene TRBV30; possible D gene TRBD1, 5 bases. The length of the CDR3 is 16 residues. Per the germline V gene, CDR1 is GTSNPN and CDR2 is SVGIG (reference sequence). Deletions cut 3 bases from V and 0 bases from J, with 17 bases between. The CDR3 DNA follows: TGTGCCTGGAGGATCCGGGGGGTAGTGATGAACACTGAAGCTTTCTTT. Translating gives CAWRIRGVVMNTEAFF.

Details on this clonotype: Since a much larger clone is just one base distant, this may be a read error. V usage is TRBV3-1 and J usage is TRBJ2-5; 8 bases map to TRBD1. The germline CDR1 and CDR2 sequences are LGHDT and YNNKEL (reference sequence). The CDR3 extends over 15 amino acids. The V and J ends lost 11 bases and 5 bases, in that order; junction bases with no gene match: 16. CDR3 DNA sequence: TGTGCCGGCACCATCCGGACAGGGCGGGTGGAGACCCAGTACTTC. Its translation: CAGTIRTGRVETQYF.

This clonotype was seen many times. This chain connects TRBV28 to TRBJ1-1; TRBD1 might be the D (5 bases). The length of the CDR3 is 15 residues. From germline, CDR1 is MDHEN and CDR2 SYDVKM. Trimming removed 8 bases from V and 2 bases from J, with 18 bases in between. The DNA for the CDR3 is TGTGCCAGCGTCCCCGGGACGGCCACCAACACTGAAGCTTTCTTT. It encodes CASVPGTATNTEAFF. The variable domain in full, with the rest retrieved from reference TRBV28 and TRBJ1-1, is DVKVTQSSRYLVKRTGEKVFLECVQDMDHENMFWYRQDPGLGLRLIYFSYDVKMKEKGDIPEGYSVSREKKERFSLILESASTNQTSMYLCASVPGTATNTEAFFGQGTRLTVV.

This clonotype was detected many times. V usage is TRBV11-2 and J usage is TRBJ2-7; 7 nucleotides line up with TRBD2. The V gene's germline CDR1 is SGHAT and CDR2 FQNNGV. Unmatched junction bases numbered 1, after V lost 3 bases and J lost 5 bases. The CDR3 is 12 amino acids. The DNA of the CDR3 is TGTGCCAGCAGCTTGGGAGGGCACGAGCAGTACTTC. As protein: CASSLGGHEQYF.

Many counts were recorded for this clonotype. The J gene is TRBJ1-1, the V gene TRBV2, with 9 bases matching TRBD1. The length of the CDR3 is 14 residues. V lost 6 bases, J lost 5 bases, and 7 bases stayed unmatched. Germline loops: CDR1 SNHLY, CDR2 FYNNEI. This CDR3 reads CASSRDRDRTEAFF. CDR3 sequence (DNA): TGTGCCAGCAGCCGGGACAGGGACAGGACTGAAGCTTTCTTT.

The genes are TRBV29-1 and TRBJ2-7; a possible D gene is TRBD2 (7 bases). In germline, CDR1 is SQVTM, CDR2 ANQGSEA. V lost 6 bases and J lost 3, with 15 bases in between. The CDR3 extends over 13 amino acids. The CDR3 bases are TGCAGCGTCGGGGGGCTTCGAGTCTACGAGCAGTACTTC. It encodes CSVGGLRVYEQYF.

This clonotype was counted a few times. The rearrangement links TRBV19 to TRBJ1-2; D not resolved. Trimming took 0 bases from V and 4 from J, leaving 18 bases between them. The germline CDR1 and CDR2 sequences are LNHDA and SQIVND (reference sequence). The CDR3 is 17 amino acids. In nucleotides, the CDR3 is TGTGCCAGTAGTATAGATCGTCCGGGATCAAACTTCTATGGCTACACCTTC. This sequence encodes CASSIDRPGSNFYGYTF.

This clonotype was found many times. The CDR3, as DNA: TGTGCCAGCAGTGAACTTAGCGGCTACACCTTC. This codes for CASSELSGYTF. The chain recombines TRBV6-1 with TRBJ1-2; no definite D call. The CDR3 extends over 11 amino acids. Per germline, CDR1 MNHNS and CDR2 SASEGT. The germline V and J ends were trimmed by 2 bases and 8 bases, with 6 bases remaining between them.